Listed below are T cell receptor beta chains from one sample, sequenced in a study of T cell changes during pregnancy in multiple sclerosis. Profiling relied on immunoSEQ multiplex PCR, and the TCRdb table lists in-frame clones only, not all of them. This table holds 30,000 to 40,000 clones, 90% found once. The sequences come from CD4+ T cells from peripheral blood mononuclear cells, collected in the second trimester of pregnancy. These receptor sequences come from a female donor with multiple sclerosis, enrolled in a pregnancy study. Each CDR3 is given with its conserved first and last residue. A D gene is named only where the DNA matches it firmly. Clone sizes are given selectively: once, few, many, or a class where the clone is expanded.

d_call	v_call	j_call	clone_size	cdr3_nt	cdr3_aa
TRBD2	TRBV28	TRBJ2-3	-	TGTGCCAGCAGGGGGACTAGCGGGAGGCGATCAGATACGCAGTATTTT	CASRGTSGRRSDTQYF
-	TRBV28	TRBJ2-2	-	TGTGCCAGCAGTTCTGGGCCTTCGAACACCGGGGAGCTGTTTTTT	CASSSGPSNTGELFF
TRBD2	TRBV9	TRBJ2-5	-	TGTGCCAGCAGCGTAGGGCTAGCGGGAGGAGGAGAGACCCAGTACTTC	CASSVGLAGGGETQYF
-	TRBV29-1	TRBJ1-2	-	TGCAGCGTTGGGACACTCTATGGCTACACCTTC	CSVGTLYGYTF
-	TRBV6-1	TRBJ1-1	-	TGTGCCAGCATCCGGGTTAGCACTGAAGCTTTCTTT	CASIRVSTEAFF
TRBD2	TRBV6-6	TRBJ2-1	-	TGTGCCAGCAGTTACTTTGCGGGAGATCGTGAGCAGTTCTTC	CASSYFAGDREQFF
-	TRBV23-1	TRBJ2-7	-	TGCGCCAGCAGTCGACGGGGCGGGATGACCGTCTACGAGCAGTACTTC	CASSRRGGMTVYEQYF
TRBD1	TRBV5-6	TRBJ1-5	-	TGTGCCAGCAGCATTTCGGACAGGGGAAGTCAGCCCCAGCATTTT	CASSISDRGSQPQHF
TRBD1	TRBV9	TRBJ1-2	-	TGTGCCAGCAGCAAGGGGACCGGGACAGGGGTTGATCGGGGTGGCTATGGCTACACCTTC	CASSKGTGTGVDRGGYGYTF
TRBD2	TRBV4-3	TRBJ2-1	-	TGCGCCAGCAGCCAAGATTCTCCCTTGGGCGGGAGTATTAATGAGCAGTTCTTC	CASSQDSPLGGSINEQFF
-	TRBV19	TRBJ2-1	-	TGTGCCAGTAGTATAGCCTACCGCTCCTACAATGAGCAGTTCTTC	CASSIAYRSYNEQFF
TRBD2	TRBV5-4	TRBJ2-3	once	TGTGCCAGCAGCCCGGGACTAGCGGCGCTTCTGGGCACAGATACGCAGTATTTT	CASSPGLAALLGTDTQYF
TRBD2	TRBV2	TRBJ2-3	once	TGTGCCAGCATGGAGACTAGCGGGACGACAGATACGCAGTATTTT	CASMETSGTTDTQYF
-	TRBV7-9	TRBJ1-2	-	TGTGCCAGCAGCTTAGACCAGTATGGCTACACCTTC	CASSLDQYGYTF
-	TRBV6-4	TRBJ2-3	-	TGTGCCAGCAGTCGGAGTTACGGGGATACGCAGTATTTT	CASSRSYGDTQYF
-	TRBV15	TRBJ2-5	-	TGTGCCACCAGCAGAGGACTGTCGTCCCAAGAGACCCAGTACTTC	CATSRGLSSQETQYF
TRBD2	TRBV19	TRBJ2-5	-	TGTGCCAGTAGCGGACTAGTTGCAGAGACCCAGTACTTC	CASSGLVAETQYF
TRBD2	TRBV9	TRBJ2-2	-	TGTGCCAGCAGCCCAAGGACTAGCGGACTCAACACCGGGGAGCTGTTTTTT	CASSPRTSGLNTGELFF
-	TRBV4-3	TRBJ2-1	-	TGCGCCAGCAGCCAACGATCCCAAACCGGTGAGCAGTTCTTC	CASSQRSQTGEQFF
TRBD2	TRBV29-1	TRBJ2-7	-	TGCAGCGTTGAAAGTCACAGCGGGAGTTACGAGCAGTACTTC	CSVESHSGSYEQYF
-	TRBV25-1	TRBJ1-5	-	TGTGCCAGCAGTGAGAGGGAAAATCAGCCCCAGCATTTT	CASSERENQPQHF
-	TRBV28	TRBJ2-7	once	TGTGCCAGCAGAACCCGGGACGGGAGCTCCTACGAGCAGTACTTC	CASRTRDGSSYEQYF
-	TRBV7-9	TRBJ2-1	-	TGTGCCAGCAGCTTAGCGTTAATTTTCCACAATGAGCAGTTCTTC	CASSLALIFHNEQFF
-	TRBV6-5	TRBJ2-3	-	TGTGCCAGCAGAACAGGGATAGATACGCAGTATTTT	CASRTGIDTQYF
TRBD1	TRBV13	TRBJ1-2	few	TGTGCCAGCAGCTTAGTAGTCGAGGGGACAGGACAGGGAACCTCCGGTGGCTACACCTTC	CASSLVVEGTGQGTSGGYTF
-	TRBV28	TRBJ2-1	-	TGTGCCAGCAGTTTCCTCTACAATGAGCAGTTCTTC	CASSFLYNEQFF